These T cell receptor beta chains were read from a single sample in a study of T cells in Graves' hyperthyroidism and ophthalmopathy. TCRdb re-called the multiplex PCR reads with MiXCR, one entry per CDR3 protein. The table shows around 250,000 distinct CDR3 sequences, with roughly 15% occurring only once. The sequenced material came from blood. The receptors here all came from a woman aged 18-29 years with Graves' ophthalmopathy. Each CDR3 is given with its conserved first and last residue. A D gene is named only where the DNA matches it firmly. Clone sizes are given selectively: once, few, many, or a class where the clone is expanded.

V	size	J	D	CDR3	DNA
TRBV10-3	many	TRBJ2-5	TRBD1	CAISGRTGKETQYF	TGTGCCATCAGTGGACGGACAGGAAAAGAGACCCAGTACTTC
TRBV5-1	many	TRBJ2-3	TRBD2	CASSFSGGADTQYF	TGCGCCAGCAGCTTCAGCGGGGGGGCAGATACGCAGTATTTT
TRBV6-2/TRBV6-3	many	TRBJ2-5	TRBD2	CASSFLRESRETQYF	TGTGCCAGCAGTTTTCTGCGGGAGAGTCGAGAGACCCAGTACTTC
TRBV7-9	many	TRBJ2-2	.	CASSRQRVNWPGELFF	TGTGCCAGCAGCCGCCAAAGGGTCAACTGGCCCGGGGAGCTGTTTTTT
TRBV5-1	many	TRBJ2-1	.	CASSLEWVHEQFF	TGCGCCAGCAGCTTGGAGTGGGTCCATGAGCAGTTCTTC
TRBV19	many	TRBJ1-1	.	CASSKRQSLGLNTEAFF	TGTGCCAGTAGTAAAAGACAGTCCCTGGGTTTGAACACTGAAGCTTTCTTT
TRBV7-7	many	TRBJ2-5	.	CASSLALRGETQYF	TGTGCTAGCAGCTTAGCCCTCCGGGGGGAGACCCAGTACTTC
TRBV7-3	many	TRBJ2-1	.	CASSLEGQGLSYNEQFF	TGTGCCAGCAGCTTAGAGGGTCAGGGGCTTTCCTACAATGAGCAGTTCTTC
TRBV6-2/TRBV6-3	few	TRBJ1-2	TRBD1	CASSRTWTGDEGYTF	TGTGCCAGCAGCCGAACGTGGACAGGGGATGAAGGCTACACCTTC
TRBV20-1	many	TRBJ2-3	.	CSGRATDTQYF	TGCAGTGGTAGGGCCACAGATACGCAGTATTTT
TRBV7-8	many	TRBJ2-7	.	CASSLAGRQYF	TGTGCCAGCAGCTTAGCCGGCAGGCAGTACTTC
TRBV2	many	TRBJ1-6	TRBD1	CASSEGQGRNSPLHF	TGTGCCAGCAGTGAGGGACAGGGCCGGAATTCACCCCTCCACTTT
TRBV2	many	TRBJ2-1	TRBD2	CASSFGGGAGNEQFF	TGTGCCAGCAGTTTTGGCGGGGGGGCTGGTAATGAGCAGTTCTTC
TRBV6-1	many	TRBJ2-5	.	CASRGRETQYF	TGTGCCAGCAGGGGCCGGGAGACCCAGTACTTC
TRBV5-1	many	TRBJ1-3	TRBD1	CASSLAWGQASGNTIYF	TGCGCCAGCAGCTTGGCCTGGGGACAGGCCTCTGGAAACACCATATATTTT
TRBV6-1	many	TRBJ2-7	TRBD1	CASTQGQGHLYEQYF	TGTGCCAGCACTCAGGGACAGGGTCATTTGTACGAGCAGTACTTC
TRBV14	many	TRBJ2-5	TRBD1	CASSQDLYRGRKTQYF	TGTGCCAGCAGCCAAGATCTTTACAGGGGAAGAAAGACCCAGTACTTC
TRBV19	many	TRBJ2-5	.	CASSESAGPAETQYF	TGTGCCAGTAGTGAATCCGCAGGCCCCGCAGAGACCCAGTACTTC
TRBV7-9	many	TRBJ2-1	.	CASSDNRLRSSYNEQFF	TGTGCCAGCAGCGATAACAGACTAAGATCCTCCTACAATGAGCAGTTCTTC
TRBV20-1	.	TRBJ2-7	.	CSARDNLNLVYEQYF	TGCAGTGCTAGAGATAACCTCAACCTCGTGTACGAGCAGTACTTC
TRBV5-8	many	TRBJ2-6	.	CASSLDSGSGANVLTF	TGTGCCAGCAGCTTGGATTCGGGATCTGGGGCCAACGTCCTGACTTTC
TRBV5-1	many	TRBJ2-1	.	CASSPQDVYNEQFF	TGCGCCAGCAGCCCCCAGGACGTTTACAATGAGCAGTTCTTC
TRBV27	many	TRBJ2-1	TRBD2	CASSLLTSGSSYNEQFF	TGTGCCAGCAGTTTATTGACTAGCGGGAGCTCTTACAATGAGCAGTTCTTC
TRBV20-1	many	TRBJ2-5	.	CSASWGFTETQYF	TGCAGTGCCAGCTGGGGGTTCACGGAGACCCAGTACTTC
TRBV7-3	many	TRBJ2-1	TRBD2	CASSLLPGLKKNQSYNEQFF	TGTGCCAGCAGCCTACTACCGGGACTAAAAAAGAATCAGTCCTACAATGAGCAGTTCTTC
TRBV28	many	TRBJ2-5	TRBD2	CASSPLAGDGETQYF	TGTGCCAGCAGCCCTCTAGCGGGAGACGGGGAGACCCAGTACTTC
TRBV2	many	TRBJ2-1	.	CASRLGVLQQFF	TGTGCCAGCAGGCTCGGCGTCTTGCAGCAGTTCTTC
TRBV29-1	many	TRBJ1-1	.	CSVTDLSEAFF	TGCAGCGTCACCGACTTGTCTGAAGCTTTCTTT
TRBV7-2	many	TRBJ2-5	TRBD1	CASIGTGLTQYF	TGTGCCAGCATCGGGACAGGTTTGACCCAGTACTTC
TRBV10-1	many	TRBJ1-1	.	CASSEPGQGHEAFF	TGCGCCAGCAGTGAGCCCGGGCAGGGGCATGAAGCTTTCTTT
TRBV6-5	.	TRBJ2-2	TRBD2	CASSYSGGAGELFF	TGTGCCAGCAGTTATAGCGGGGGGGCCGGGGAGCTGTTTTTT
TRBV28	many	TRBJ2-7	.	CASSLMGQGSYEQYF	TGTGCCAGCAGTTTAATGGGGCAGGGGAGCTACGAGCAGTACTTC
TRBV12-5	many	TRBJ2-2	.	CASGFGVTGELFF	TGTGCTAGTGGTTTTGGGGTCACCGGGGAGCTGTTTTTT